This TCR beta chain was profiled in a study of T cells in localized non-small cell lung cancer (dated by TCRdb to 2018 to 2020). As for the study more broadly: The study examined T cell repertoires in roughly 240 patients with early-stage NSCLC and compared tumors with uninvolved tumor-adjacent lungs. The cohort comprised under 250 treatment-naïve NSCLC patients with resected, localized lung tumors. NSCLC patients had a mean age of approximately 72 years, and more than 120 were male and about 110 female.

From the cysteine up to the phenylalanine, the CDR3 has a length of 14 residues. The sequence is cut down to CDR3 DNA, 42 bases in frame from base 1. According to the germline V gene, CDR1 reads SGHDT and CDR2 reads YYEEEE. Germline trimming amounts to 2 bases on V and 4 bases on J, with 1 as the count of junction bases outside the gene matches. At diagnosis, tumor, uninvolved tumor-adjacent lung and peripheral blood were collected and then preserved as a mix of FFPE and fresh-frozen material. For TCR repertoire profiling, the blood samples were analyzed as peripheral blood mononuclear cells. The immunoSEQ Assay was used to sequence TCR beta CDR3 regions from DNA. In the original analysis: To compute T cell density, TCR beta template counts were normalized to usable DNA, which was estimated by amplifying housekeeping genes. Using the preseqR package, richness was estimated by extrapolating to 120,000 templates for tissue samples and 400,000 templates for PBMC samples. Clonality was defined as one minus Pielou's evenness. Tissue-enriched TCRs were identified by differential abundance testing using productive amino-acid clonotypes, minimum total count 5 and alpha 0.1. The Jaccard Index and the Morisita Overlap Index were used to measure repertoire overlap between compartments. GLIPH grouped TCR beta CDR3s together with public tetramer-defined viral CDR3s, and a viral motif had to include at least three viral sequences and show V-gene enrichment. The source is immuneACCESS, and TCRdb retained only in-frame sequences with V and J called. Part of the clones is not carried over; for the studies checked, unresolved V genes explain less than half of this, and the remainder is unexplained. The D gene and trimming were derived from the DNA, and the V and J assignments and clone size from that table. In all, the sample holds more than 45,000 clones, and roughly nine tenths of those were seen once. The ten largest account for over 2% of the sample.

Study-wide conclusions, independent of this receptor: Of the top 100 tumor clones, a median of 57 were detected in paired uninvolved adjacent lung; 28 were also among that lung's top 100. The highest T cell clonality was observed in uninvolved tumor-adjacent lung, where clonality exceeded that of tumor, suggesting that antigenic responses were more focused in uninvolved tumor-adjacent lung. Longer overall survival was associated with higher T cell density in blood, whereas shorter survival was associated with higher clonality in adjacent lung. Because the study design was exploratory, TCR variables were selected using unadjusted p-values without false-discovery rate correction. Because multi-region sequencing of the tumors was not done, intratumor heterogeneity could not be ruled out.

This clone was observed a few times. Which antigen it targets is not known. The input lacks base qualities; no much larger clone sits a single base away. The material was PBMCs, obtained before any cancer treatment. The V and J genes are TRBV5-6 and TRBJ2-5, and 11 bases in between align with TRBD2. The receptor comes from a man between 40 and 70 years old with stage II lung adenocarcinoma. The CDR3 loop reads CASSFTSGGETQYF. The DNA reads as follows: TGTGCCAGCAGCTTCACTAGCGGGGGAGAGACCCAGTACTTC.